Following are 14 T cell receptor beta chains from one sample sequenced in a study of blood T cell repertoires in COVID-19 (TCRdb year 2020). Libraries were built with the immunoSEQ multiplex PCR assay. In TCRdb, the immuneACCESS table is reduced to in-frame sequences with V and J assigned. These tables do not hold every clone; where another copy was compared, an unresolved V gene accounts for under half, and the others remain unexplained. This sample holds about 190,000 clones; over 75% were observed only once. The top ten clones comprise around an eighth of the sample. The sample taken for sequencing was peripheral blood. The receptors were gathered from a woman in her fifties or sixties with acute or convalescent COVID-19.

The rearrangement links TRBV15 to TRBJ2-4; 12 nucleotides match TRBD2. V lost 4 bases, J lost 0 bases, and 4 bases stayed unmatched. Germline V gene lookup returns CDR1 LNHNV and CDR2 YYDKDF (reference sequence). The CDR3 is 17 residues long. As DNA, the CDR3 is TGTGCCACCAGCATCGGACTAGCGGGACAAGCCAAAAACATTCAGTACTTC. Translated, it gives CATSIGLAGQAKNIQYF. Full variable domain (remainder filled in from reference TRBV15 and TRBJ2-4): DAMVIQNPRYQVTQFGKPVTLSCSQTLNHNVMYWYQQKSSQAPKLLFHYYDKDFNNEADTPDNFQSRRPNTSFCFLDIRSPGLGDTAMYLCATSIGLAGQAKNIQYFGAGTRLSVL.

This clone appeared a few times. V is TRBV19 and J is TRBJ2-3; TRBD1 agrees at 8 bases. The ends lost 2 bases at V and 7 bases at J; junction bases unmatched: 2. There are 13 residues in the CDR3. Germline assignment: CDR1 LNHDA and CDR2 SQIVND (reference sequence). CDR3 region: CASSIQGANTQYF. For the CDR3, the DNA is TGTGCCAGTAGTATACAGGGGGCGAATACGCAGTATTTT.

Points on this clone: One end of the junction does not line up with germline, which may come from a read error. The chain has TRBV6-1 and TRBJ1-1, with TRBD1 as a possible D gene (6 bases). Germline CDR1 MNHNS, CDR2 SASEGT. This CDR3 is built from 13 residues. The DNA of the CDR3 is TGTGCCAGCAGAGAAGGGGGGGGCGGTAGGGCTTTCTTT. Amino acid sequence: CASREGGGGRAFF.

J is TRBJ1-1 and V is TRBV5-6, with 7 bases identical to TRBD1. The CDR3 is 12 amino acids. V trimming: 3 bases; J trimming: 7 bases; junction bases outside the gene matches: 3. CDR1 SGHDT and CDR2 YYEEEE come from the germline V gene. CDR3 residues: CASSYRDSEAFF. The DNA for the CDR3 is TGTGCCAGCAGCTACCGGGACAGTGAAGCTTTCTTT.

The chain combines TRBV24-1 with TRBJ1-4, with a tentative D call TRBD1 (5 bases). V dropped 3 bases and J dropped 0 bases, with 19 bases sitting between them. Germline lookup yields CDR1 KGHDR and CDR2 SFDVKD. There are 19 residues in the CDR3. The CDR3 sequence: CATSDTYLRGGTTNEKLFF. The DNA of the CDR3 is TGTGCCACCAGTGATACTTACCTAAGGGGAGGAACAACTAATGAAAAACTGTTTTTT.

The rearrangement joins TRBV24-1 to TRBJ2-3; D may be TRBD2 (6 bases). V shed 9 bases and J shed 0 bases, with 15 bases lying between them. From germline, CDR1 is KGHDR and CDR2 SFDVKD. The CDR3 is made up of 15 amino acids. The CDR3 region has the DNA TGTGCCACCGCGGACGGCGGGGCGAGCACAGATACGCAGTATTTT. Translating gives CATADGGASTDTQYF.

CDR3 sequence: CASSRRSDSGTQYF. CDR3 coding DNA: TGTGCCAGCAGCCGGCGGAGTGATAGCGGGACCCAGTATTTT. The V gene is TRBV9, the J gene TRBJ2-3; TRBD2 matches 8 bases. V was clipped by 4 bases and J by 12 bases; unmatched bases: 13. The germline V gene has CDR1 SGDLS and CDR2 YYNGEE. The CDR3 has 14 residues.

This clone appeared a single time. V gene TRBV27 combines with J gene TRBJ2-2; unclear D gene. The germline gives CDR1 MNHEY, CDR2 SMNVEV (reference sequence). The CDR3 consists of 15 residues. Trimming removed 3 bases at V and 1 base at J, with 9 bases between. The CDR3 spells CASSFWSRNTGELFF. The CDR3 DNA is TGTGCCAGCAGTTTTTGGTCGCGGAACACCGGGGAGCTGTTTTTT.

V is TRBV28 and J is TRBJ2-3; possibly TRBD1 for D (6 bases). This CDR3 is 13 amino acids long. V was shortened by 11 bases and J by 2 bases, with 14 bases between the two germline ends. Per germline, CDR1 MDHEN and CDR2 SYDVKM. The CDR3 DNA is TGTGCCCTGGGGGCCAGCATCACAGATACGCAGTATTTT. Residues: CALGASITDTQYF. The full variable domain, with the rest looked up from reference TRBV28 and TRBJ2-3, is DVKVTQSSRYLVKRTGEKVFLECVQDMDHENMFWYRQDPGLGLRLIYFSYDVKMKEKGDIPEGYSVSREKKERFSLILESASTNQTSMYLCALGASITDTQYFGPGTRLTVL.

V gene TRBV6-5 combines with J gene TRBJ1-1; unclear D gene. V was trimmed by 6 bases and J by 2 bases, leaving 10 bases between them. The CDR3 is made up of 13 amino acids. Germline assignment: CDR1 MNHEY and CDR2 SVGAGI. The CDR3 loop reads CASSREGNTEAFF. In DNA form, the CDR3 reads TGTGCCAGCAGCCGTGAGGGAAACACTGAAGCTTTCTTT.

The chain carries TRBV11-3 and TRBJ2-1; 8 nucleotides align to TRBD1. CDR1 is SGHNT, CDR2 YENEEA, per germline. Trimming took 5 bases from V and 10 from J; bases not matched to a gene: 10. The CDR3 has 14 residues. The CDR3 region is CASSRGTGLEEQFF. The CDR3 coding sequence is TGTGCCAGCAGCCGGGGGACAGGTCTGGAGGAGCAGTTCTTC.

The chain carries TRBV9 and TRBJ2-3, with TRBD2 identical over 10 bases. This CDR3 has 15 amino acids. Germline V gene lookup returns CDR1 SGDLS and CDR2 YYNGEE. V shed 3 bases, J shed 2 bases, and the junction held 3 bases outside the gene matches. CDR3 sequence: CASSAGLADTDTQYF. CDR3 DNA sequence: TGTGCCAGCAGCGCAGGACTAGCGGACACAGATACGCAGTATTTT.

This clone was observed a few times. The rearrangement joins TRBV20-1 to TRBJ1-2; 7 positions match TRBD1. The CDR3 length is 10 residues. CDR1 is DFQATT, CDR2 SNEGSKA, per germline (reference sequence). J was trimmed by 4 bases and V by 8 bases; bases with no gene match: 1. The CDR3 here is CSTGAYGYTF. DNA for the CDR3: TGCAGTACAGGGGCCTATGGCTACACCTTC.

This clone was seen a few times. CDR3: CASSSGTGLNYGYTF. The CDR3 coding sequence is TGTGCCAGCAGTTCCGGGACAGGACTTAACTATGGCTACACCTTC. The chain employs TRBV28 and TRBJ1-2, with 8 bases aligning to TRBD1. Germline CDR1 and CDR2: MDHEN and SYDVKM. This CDR3 has 15 residues. V shed 4 bases and J 1 base; nucleotides not matched to a gene: 5.